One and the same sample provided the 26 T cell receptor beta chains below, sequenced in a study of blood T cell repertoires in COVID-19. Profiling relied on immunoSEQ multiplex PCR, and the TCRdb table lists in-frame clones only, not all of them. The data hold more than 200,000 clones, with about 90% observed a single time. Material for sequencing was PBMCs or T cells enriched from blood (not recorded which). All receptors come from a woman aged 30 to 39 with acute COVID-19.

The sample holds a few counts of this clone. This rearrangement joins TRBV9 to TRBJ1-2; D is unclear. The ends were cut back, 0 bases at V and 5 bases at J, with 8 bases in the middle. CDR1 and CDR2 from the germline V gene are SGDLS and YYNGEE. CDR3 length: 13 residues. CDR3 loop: CASSVGEGYGYTF. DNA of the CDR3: TGTGCCAGCAGCGTAGGTGAGGGTTATGGCTACACCTTC.

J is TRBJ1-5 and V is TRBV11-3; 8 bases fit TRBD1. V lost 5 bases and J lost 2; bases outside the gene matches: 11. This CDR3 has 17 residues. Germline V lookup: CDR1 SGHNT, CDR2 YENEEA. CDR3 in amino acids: CASSPPGTGWGNQPQHF. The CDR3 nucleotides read TGTGCCAGCAGCCCCCCGGGGACAGGCTGGGGCAATCAGCCCCAGCATTTT.

The CDR3 nucleotides are TGTGCCAGCAGCTGGCTTCCCTCAGGGGGAGCCGGGGCCAACGTCCTGACTTTC. Protein product: CASSWLPSGGAGANVLTF. V is TRBV11-2 and J is TRBJ2-6; 7 bases map to TRBD1. V lost 4 bases to trimming and J lost 4 bases; unmatched junction nucleotides: 13. Germline loops: CDR1 SGHAT, CDR2 FQNNGV. The CDR3 contains 18 residues. The variable domain in full, completed from reference TRBV11-2 and TRBJ2-6, reads EAGVAQSPRYKIIEKRQSVAFWCNPISGHATLYWYQQILGQGPKLLIQFQNNGVVDDSQLPKDRFSAERLKGVDSTLKIQPAKLEDSAVYLCASSWLPSGGAGANVLTFGAGSRLTVL.

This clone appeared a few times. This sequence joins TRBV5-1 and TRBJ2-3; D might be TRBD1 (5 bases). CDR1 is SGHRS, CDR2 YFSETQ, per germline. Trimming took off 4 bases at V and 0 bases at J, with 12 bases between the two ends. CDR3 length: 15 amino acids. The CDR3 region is CASSPDTTSTDTQYF. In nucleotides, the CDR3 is TGCGCCAGCAGCCCGGACACCACTAGCACAGATACGCAGTATTTT.

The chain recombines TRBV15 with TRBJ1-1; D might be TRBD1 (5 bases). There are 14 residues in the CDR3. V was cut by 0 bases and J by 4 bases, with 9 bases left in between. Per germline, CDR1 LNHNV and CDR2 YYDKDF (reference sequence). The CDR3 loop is CATSRERGFTEAFF. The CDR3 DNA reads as TGTGCCACCAGCAGAGAACGGGGGTTCACTGAAGCTTTCTTT.

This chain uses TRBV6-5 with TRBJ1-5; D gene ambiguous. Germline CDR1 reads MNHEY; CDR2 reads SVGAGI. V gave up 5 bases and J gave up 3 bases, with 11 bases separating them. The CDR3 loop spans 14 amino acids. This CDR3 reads CASSPSRDNQPQHF. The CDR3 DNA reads TGTGCCAGCAGTCCTAGTCGGGACAATCAGCCCCAGCATTTT.

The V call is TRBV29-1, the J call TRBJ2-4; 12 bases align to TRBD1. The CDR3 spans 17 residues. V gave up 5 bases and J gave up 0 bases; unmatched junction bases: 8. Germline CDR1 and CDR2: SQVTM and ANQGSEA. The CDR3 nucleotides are TGCAGCGTTCGGGACAGGGGGCAATTTCTAGCCAAAAACATTCAGTACTTC. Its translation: CSVRDRGQFLAKNIQYF. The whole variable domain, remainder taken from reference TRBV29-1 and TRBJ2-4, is SAVISQKPSRDICQRGTSLTIQCQVDSQVTMMFWYRQQPGQSLTLIATANQGSEATYESGFVIDKFPISRPNLTFSTLTVSNMSPEDSSIYLCSVRDRGQFLAKNIQYFGAGTRLSVL.

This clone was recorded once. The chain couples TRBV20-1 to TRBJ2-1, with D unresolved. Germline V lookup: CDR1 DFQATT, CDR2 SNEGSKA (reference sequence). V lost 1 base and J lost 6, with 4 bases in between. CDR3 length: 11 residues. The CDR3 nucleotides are TGCAGTGCTAGAGGCAGCAATGAGCAGTTCTTC. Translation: CSARGSNEQFF.

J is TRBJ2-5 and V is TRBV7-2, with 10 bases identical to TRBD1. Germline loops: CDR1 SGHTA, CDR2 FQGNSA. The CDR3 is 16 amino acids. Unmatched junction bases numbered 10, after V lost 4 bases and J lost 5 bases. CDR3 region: CASSWSGQGSVETQYF. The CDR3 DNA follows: TGTGCCAGCAGCTGGTCGGGACAGGGGTCTGTGGAGACCCAGTACTTC.

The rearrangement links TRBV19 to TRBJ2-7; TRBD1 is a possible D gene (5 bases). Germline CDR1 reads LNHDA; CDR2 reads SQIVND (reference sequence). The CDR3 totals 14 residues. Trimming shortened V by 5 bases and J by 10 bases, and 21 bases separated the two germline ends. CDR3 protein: CASSPATVNSDQYF. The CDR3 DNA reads TGTGCCAGTAGTCCAGCGACAGTTAATTCCGACCAGTACTTC.

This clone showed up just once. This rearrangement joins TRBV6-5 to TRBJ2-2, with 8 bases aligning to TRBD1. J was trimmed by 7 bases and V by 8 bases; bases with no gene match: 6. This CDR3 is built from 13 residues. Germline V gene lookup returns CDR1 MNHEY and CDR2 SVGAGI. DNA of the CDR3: TGTGCCAGCCGGCCCACAGGGGGCGGGGAGCTGTTTTTT. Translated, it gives CASRPTGGGELFF.

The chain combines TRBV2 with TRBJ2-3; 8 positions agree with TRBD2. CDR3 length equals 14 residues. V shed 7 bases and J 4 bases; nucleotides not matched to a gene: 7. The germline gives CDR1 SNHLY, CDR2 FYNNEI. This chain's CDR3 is CASNGGGLPDTQYF. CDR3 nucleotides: TGTGCCAGCAACGGGGGGGGCCTTCCAGATACGCAGTATTTT.

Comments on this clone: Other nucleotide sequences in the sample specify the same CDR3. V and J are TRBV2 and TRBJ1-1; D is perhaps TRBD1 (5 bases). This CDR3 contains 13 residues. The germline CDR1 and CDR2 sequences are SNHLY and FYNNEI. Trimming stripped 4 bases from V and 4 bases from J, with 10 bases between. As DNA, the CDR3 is TGTGCCAGCAGTGGGGGGGGAGGCACTGAAGCTTTCTTT. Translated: CASSGGGGTEAFF.

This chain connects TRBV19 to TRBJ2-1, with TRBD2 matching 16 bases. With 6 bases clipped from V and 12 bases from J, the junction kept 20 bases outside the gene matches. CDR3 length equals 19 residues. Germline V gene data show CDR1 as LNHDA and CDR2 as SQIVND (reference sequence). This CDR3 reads CASSRSNPGLAGGRMVQFF. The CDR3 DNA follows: TGTGCCAGTAGCCGATCTAACCCGGGACTAGCGGGGGGGCGTATGGTGCAGTTCTTC.

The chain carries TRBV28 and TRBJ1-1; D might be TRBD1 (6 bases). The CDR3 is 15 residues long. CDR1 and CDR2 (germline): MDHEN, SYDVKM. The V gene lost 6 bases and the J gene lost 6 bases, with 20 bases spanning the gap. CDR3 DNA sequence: TGTGCCAGCAGGGAAGCGGGAAGGGGGAGTCCTGAAGCTTTCTTT. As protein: CASREAGRGSPEAFF.

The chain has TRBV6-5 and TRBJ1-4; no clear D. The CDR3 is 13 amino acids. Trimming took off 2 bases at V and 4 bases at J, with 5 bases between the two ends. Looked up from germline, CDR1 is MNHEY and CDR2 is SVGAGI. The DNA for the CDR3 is TGTGCCAGCAGTTACAGACTTAATGAAAAACTGTTTTTT. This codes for CASSYRLNEKLFF.

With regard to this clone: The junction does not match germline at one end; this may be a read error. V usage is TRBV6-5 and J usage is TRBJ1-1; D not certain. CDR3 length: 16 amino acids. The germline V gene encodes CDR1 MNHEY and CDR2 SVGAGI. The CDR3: CASSHSRGQMNTEAFF. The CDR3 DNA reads TGTGCCAGCAGTCACTCGCGCGGGCAGATGAACACTGAAGCTTTCTTT.

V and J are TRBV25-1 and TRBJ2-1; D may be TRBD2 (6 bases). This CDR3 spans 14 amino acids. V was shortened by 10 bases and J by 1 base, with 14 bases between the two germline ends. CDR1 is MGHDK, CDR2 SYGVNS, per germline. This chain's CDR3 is CATRLGGSYNEQFF. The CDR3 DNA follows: TGTGCCACCCGACTTGGGGGGTCCTACAATGAGCAGTTCTTC.

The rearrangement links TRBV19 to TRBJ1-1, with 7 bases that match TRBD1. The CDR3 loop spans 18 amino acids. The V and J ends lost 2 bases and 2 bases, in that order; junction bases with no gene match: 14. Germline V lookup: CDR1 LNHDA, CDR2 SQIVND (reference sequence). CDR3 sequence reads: CASSIRFQGGAGNTEAFF. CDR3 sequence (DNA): TGTGCCAGTAGTATACGGTTCCAGGGGGGCGCAGGAAACACTGAAGCTTTCTTT.

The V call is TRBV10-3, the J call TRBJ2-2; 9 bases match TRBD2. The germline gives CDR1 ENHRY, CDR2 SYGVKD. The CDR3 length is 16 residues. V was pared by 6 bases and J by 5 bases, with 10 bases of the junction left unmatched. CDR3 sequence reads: CAIRDRAGGATGELFF. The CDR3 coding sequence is TGTGCCATCAGAGATAGAGCGGGAGGAGCTACCGGGGAGCTGTTTTTT.

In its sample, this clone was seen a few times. The chain's CDR3 is CASSLGGGGARDTQYF. Here the CDR3 DNA reads TGTGCCAGCAGCTTGGGCGGCGGGGGGGCCAGGGATACGCAGTATTTT. The chain joins TRBV7-2 to TRBJ2-3; TRBD2 matches 9 bases. The germline CDR1 and CDR2 sequences are SGHTA and FQGNSA. The CDR3 is 16 amino acids. Losses at the gene ends were 3 bases for V and 6 bases for J; bases not matched to a gene: 10.

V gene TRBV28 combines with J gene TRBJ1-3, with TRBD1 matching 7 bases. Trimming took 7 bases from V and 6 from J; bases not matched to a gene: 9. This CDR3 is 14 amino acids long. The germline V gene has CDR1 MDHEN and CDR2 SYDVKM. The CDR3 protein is CASKPGGEENTIYF. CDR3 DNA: TGTGCCAGCAAACCAGGGGGAGAGGAAAACACCATATATTTT. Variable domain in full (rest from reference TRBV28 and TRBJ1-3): DVKVTQSSRYLVKRTGEKVFLECVQDMDHENMFWYRQDPGLGLRLIYFSYDVKMKEKGDIPEGYSVSREKKERFSLILESASTNQTSMYLCASKPGGEENTIYFGEGSWLTVV.

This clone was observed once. The CDR3: CASSVITSGINEQFF. The CDR3, as DNA: TGTGCCAGCAGCGTAATAACTAGCGGGATCAATGAGCAGTTCTTC. The V and J genes are TRBV9 and TRBJ2-1; 10 bases align to TRBD2. There are 15 residues in the CDR3. Looked up from germline, CDR1 is SGDLS and CDR2 is YYNGEE. Losses at the gene ends were 1 base for V and 6 bases for J; bases not matched to a gene: 4.

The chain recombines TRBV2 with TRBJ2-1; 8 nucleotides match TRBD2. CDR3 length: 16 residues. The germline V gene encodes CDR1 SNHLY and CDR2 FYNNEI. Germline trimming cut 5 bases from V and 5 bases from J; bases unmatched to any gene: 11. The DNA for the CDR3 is TGTGCCAGCAGTTCCAGCGGGGGTGTTCGGGACAATGAGCAGTTCTTC. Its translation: CASSSSGGVRDNEQFF.

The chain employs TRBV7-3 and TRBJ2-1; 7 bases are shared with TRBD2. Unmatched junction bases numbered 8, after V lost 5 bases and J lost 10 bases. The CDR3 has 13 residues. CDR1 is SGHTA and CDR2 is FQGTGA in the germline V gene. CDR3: CASSRVTGGEQFF. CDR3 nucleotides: TGTGCCAGCAGCCGGGTCACGGGGGGAGAGCAGTTCTTC.

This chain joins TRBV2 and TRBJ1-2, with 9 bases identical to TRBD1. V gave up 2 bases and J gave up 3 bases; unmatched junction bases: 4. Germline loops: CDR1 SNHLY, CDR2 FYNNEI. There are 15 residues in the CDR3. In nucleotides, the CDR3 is TGTGCCAGCAGTGAAACAGGGGGCGCACACTATGGCTACACCTTC. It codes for CASSETGGAHYGYTF.